This is a list of T cell receptor beta chains from one sample in a study of cytomegalovirus exposure and HLA in healthy donors. Assay: immunoSEQ multiplex PCR; the TCRdb copy retains only in-frame clones and omits some. The repertoire consists of 150,000 to 180,000 clones, with about 80% occurring once and the leading ten covering roughly 13%. Sequencing was carried out using PBMCs. These receptors were collected from a man aged 25 to 40 in good health and CMV-seropositive. Both conserved end residues are trimmed from each CDR3.

TRBJ2-7 TRBV19 ASSIRGGAYEQY
TRBJ2-5 TRBV19 ASSSSGEVKTQY
TRBJ2-3 TRBV20-1 SARSRNTQY
TRBJ2-3 TRBV11-2 ASSRWTGGTDTQY
TRBJ1-2 TRBV19 ASSIVPGTNYGYT
TRBJ2-1 TRBV19 ASSSRTSGTSYNEQF
TRBJ2-2 TRBV29-1 SIARTGELF
TRBJ2-3 TRBV28 ASGHAGDTQY
TRBJ2-1 TRBV9 ASSPLGTSVNNEQF
TRBJ1-2 TRBV19 ASRTHGTASNYGYT
TRBJ2-1 TRBV10-3 AISEDGSSNEQF
TRBJ2-1 TRBV5-4 ASSPPGQGPYNEQF
TRBJ2-1 TRBV11-2 ASSVSGSSYNEQF
TRBJ2-1 TRBV10-3 AIRAGGSGYRSYNEQF
TRBJ1-2 TRBV12-5 ASGLGQNYGYT
TRBJ2-1 TRBV7-2 ASSLRDPPSDMMRF
TRBJ2-7 TRBV5-6 ASSNPGTGEKRTYEQY
TRBJ2-3 TRBV5-4 ASSLGQGEDTQY
TRBJ1-1 TRBV28 ASSLSLYRQVNTEAF
TRBJ2-2 TRBV7-9 ASSHPQYTGELF
TRBJ2-5 TRBV15 ATSRGGSAIQETQY
TRBJ1-1 TRBV6-5 ASLYAGVNTEAF
TRBJ2-3 TRBV5-4 ASSPSWGVTDTQY
TRBJ1-4 TRBV5-5 ASSLGSGAEKLF
TRBJ2-7 TRBV4-1 ASSQADREVRQQY
TRBJ2-1 TRBV2 ALPGAYNEQF
TRBJ1-4 TRBV13 ASSARWGGGDEKLF
TRBJ2-1 TRBV5-4 ASSQDSNNEQF
TRBJ2-1 TRBV6-6 ASRELAGASNEQF
TRBJ1-2 TRBV15 ATSRESTGWDGYT
TRBJ2-5 TRBV19 ASSWTSGLQETQY
TRBJ1-1 TRBV5-1 ASRLALNTEAF
TRBJ2-2 TRBV7-8 ASSLLAGVYTGELF
TRBJ1-2 TRBV4-2 ASSQDVGQGATNYGYT
TRBJ2-1 TRBV12-5 ASGHRDSYNEQF
TRBJ1-3 TRBV28 ASRAGGFSGNTIY
TRBJ2-7 TRBV7-2 ASSLWTSGGYEQY
TRBJ2-3 TRBV7-9 ASSLSQDTDTQY
TRBJ2-1 TRBV19 ASSITLAGDEQF
TRBJ1-3 TRBV7-2 ASSNSGDSSGNTIY